This T cell receptor beta chain was captured in a study of cytomegalovirus exposure and HLA in healthy donors. The junction had 8 bases not matched to a gene; V was cut back by 4 bases and J by 6 bases. CDR3 length: 16 amino acids. Germline CDR1 and CDR2: MNHEY and SMNVEV (reference sequence). Some clones are missing from TCRdb's copy, which holds only in-frame ones; the method was immunoSEQ multiplex PCR. The profile shows 140,000 to 150,000 clones, around 93% of them singletons. V usage is TRBV27 and J usage is TRBJ2-1, with TRBD2 matching 11 bases. The sequence was collected from a man aged 18 to 30 in good health and CMV-seropositive. The sequencing sample was made of PBMCs. CDR3 sequence reads: CASSSYLAGGANEQFF. In DNA form, the CDR3 reads TGTGCCAGCAGTTCCTACTTAGCGGGAGGGGCCAATGAGCAGTTCTTC.